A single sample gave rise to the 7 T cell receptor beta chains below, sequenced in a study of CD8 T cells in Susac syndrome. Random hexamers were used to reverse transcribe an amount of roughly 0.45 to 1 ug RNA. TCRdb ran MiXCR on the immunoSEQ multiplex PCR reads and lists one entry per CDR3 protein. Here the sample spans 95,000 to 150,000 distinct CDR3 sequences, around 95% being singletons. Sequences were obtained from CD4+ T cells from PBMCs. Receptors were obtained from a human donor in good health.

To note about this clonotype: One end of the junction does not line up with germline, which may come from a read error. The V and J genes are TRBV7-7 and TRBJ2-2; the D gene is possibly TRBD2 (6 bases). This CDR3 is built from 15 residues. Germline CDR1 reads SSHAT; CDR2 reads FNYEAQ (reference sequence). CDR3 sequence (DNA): TGTGCTAGCAGCTTAGTCGTCGGGGGCACCGGGGAGCTGTTTTTT. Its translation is CASSLVVGGTGELFF.

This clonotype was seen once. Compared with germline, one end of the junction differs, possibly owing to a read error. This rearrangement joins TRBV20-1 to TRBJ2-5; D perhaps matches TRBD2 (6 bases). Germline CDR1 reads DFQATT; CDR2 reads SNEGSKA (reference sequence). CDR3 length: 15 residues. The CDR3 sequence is CSGRGGGIGQGTQYF. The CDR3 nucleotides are TGCAGTGGTAGGGGAGGCGGGATCGGGCAAGGGACCCAGTACTTC.

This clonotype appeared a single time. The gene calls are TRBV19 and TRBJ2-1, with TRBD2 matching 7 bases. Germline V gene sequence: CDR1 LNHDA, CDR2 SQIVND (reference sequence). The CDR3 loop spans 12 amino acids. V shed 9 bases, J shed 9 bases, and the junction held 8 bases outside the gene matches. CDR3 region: CASSASGIEQFF. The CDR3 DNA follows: TGTGCCAGCTCAGCCAGCGGGATTGAGCAGTTCTTC. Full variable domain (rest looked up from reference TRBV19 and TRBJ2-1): DGGITQSPKYLFRKEGQNVTLSCEQNLNHDAMYWYRQDPGQGLRLIYYSQIVNDFQKGDIAEGYSVSREKKESFPLTVTSAQKNPTAFYLCASSASGIEQFFGPGTRLTVL.

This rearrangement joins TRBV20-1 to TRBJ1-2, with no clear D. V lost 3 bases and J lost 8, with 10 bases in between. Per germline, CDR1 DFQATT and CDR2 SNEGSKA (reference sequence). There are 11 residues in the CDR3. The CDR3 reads CSASTGNGYTF. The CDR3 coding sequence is TGCAGTGCTAGCACGGGAAACGGCTACACCTTC.

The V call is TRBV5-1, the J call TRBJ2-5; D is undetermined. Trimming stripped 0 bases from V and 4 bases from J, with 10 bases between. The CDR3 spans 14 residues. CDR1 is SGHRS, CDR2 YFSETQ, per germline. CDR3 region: CASSLVDRSETQYF. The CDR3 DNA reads TGCGCCAGCAGCTTGGTTGACCGGTCAGAGACCCAGTACTTC.

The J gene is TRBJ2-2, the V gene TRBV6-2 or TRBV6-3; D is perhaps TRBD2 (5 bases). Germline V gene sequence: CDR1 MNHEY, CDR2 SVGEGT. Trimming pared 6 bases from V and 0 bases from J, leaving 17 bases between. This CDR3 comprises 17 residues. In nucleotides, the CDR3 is TGTGCCAGCAGCCGCCTGCGGGTGCCCGCGAACACCGGGGAGCTGTTTTTT. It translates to CASSRLRVPANTGELFF.

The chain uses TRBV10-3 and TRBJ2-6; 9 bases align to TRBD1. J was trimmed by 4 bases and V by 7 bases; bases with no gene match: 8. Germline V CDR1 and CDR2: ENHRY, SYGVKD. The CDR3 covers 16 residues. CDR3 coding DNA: TGTGCCATCAAGGGACAGGGATCGTCCGGGGCCAACGTCCTGACTTTC. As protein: CAIKGQGSSGANVLTF.